The TCR beta chain under discussion was sequenced for a study of T cell changes during pregnancy in multiple sclerosis (dated by TCRdb to the late 2010s). For the study in its entirety: Changes in the T cell repertoire over the course of pregnancy were examined in this study in women with multiple sclerosis.

A word on this clone: The specificity of this receptor is unknown. Base qualities are not provided; no much larger clone lies one nucleotide away.

The CDR3 numbers 14 residues from cysteine through phenylalanine. Only the CDR3 portion is preserved as DNA: 42 bases, with reading frame beginning at the first base. At the junction V is shortened by 5 bases and J by 3 bases, with 14 bases in between. Sequences LNHDA (CDR1) and SQIVND (CDR2) are obtained from the germline V gene (reference sequence). The library was obtained by the immunoSEQ multiplex PCR assay. TCRdb carries this immuneACCESS record with in-frame sequences only. Its versions omit some clonotypes, under half of them owing to an unresolved V gene in the studies checked, with the rest unexplained. This sample holds approximately 60,000 clones; approximately 91% were observed only once. Clones ranked in the top ten supply 1.3% of the sample.

The chain joins TRBV19 to TRBJ2-7; tentative D gene TRBD1, with 6 bases matching. This sequence was found in a female donor with multiple sclerosis, enrolled in a pregnancy study. The starting material was peripheral blood, obtained in the second trimester of pregnancy. CDR3 sequence: CASSPRGRGYEQYF. The DNA reads as follows: TGTGCCAGTAGTCCCAGGGGCCGTGGCTACGAGCAGTACTTC.